The present entry profiles one T cell receptor (beta chain) with its context. The CDR3 consists of 15 residues. V trimming: 4 bases; J trimming: 1 base; junction bases outside the gene matches: 2. Germline assignment: CDR1 SGHTS and CDR2 YDEGEE. The sample is drawn from a study of blood T cell repertoires in COVID-19. The overall study: Acute and convalescent COVID-19 specimens originated in the United States, Italy and Spain. From T cells, B-cell-depleted T cells, or PBMCs came the material, which was cDNA or gDNA.

Authors' data handling: Counts of nucleated cells, estimated from reference gene primer amplification, were obtained. Here immunoSEQ multiplex PCR was the method, and the copy in TCRdb shows in-frame clones only, minus some. The V and J calls and clone size are taken from that table; D and trimming were inferred from the DNA. The profile shows about 47,000 clones, 75% to 90% of them singletons. The material sequenced was peripheral blood. The J gene is TRBJ2-3, the V gene TRBV5-8, with TRBD1 matching over 11 bases. The receptor was isolated from a man aged 55 to 70 with active COVID-19. The CDR3 DNA reads TGTGCCAGCAGCCGGGACAGGGGGGGCACAGATACGCAGTATTTT. The encoded protein is CASSRDRGGTDTQYF.